A single sample is the source of the 7 T cell receptor beta chains below, sequenced in a study of T cells after yellow fever vaccination. TCRdb recomputed calls from the 5' RACE reads with MiXCR, one row per CDR3 protein. The sample records under 250,000 distinct CDR3 sequences, less than 9% being singletons. The starting material was CD4+ T cells sorted from PBMCs, obtained 15 days after the yellow fever booster vaccination. Every receptor here comes from a man under 40 who received the YFV17D yellow fever vaccine.

This clonotype was observed many times. This rearrangement joins TRBV5-1 to TRBJ1-1; D is undetermined. Germline CDR1 and CDR2: SGHRS and YFSETQ. Trimming cost V 6 bases and J 4 bases, with 10 bases left between them. The CDR3 contains 12 residues. The CDR3 here is CASTGGSTEAFF. Written as DNA, the CDR3 is TGCGCCAGCACAGGTGGAAGCACTGAAGCTTTCTTT.

V usage is TRBV6-5 and J usage is TRBJ2-7, with 8 bases lining up with TRBD1. This CDR3 contains 13 residues. Trimming cost V 9 bases and J 1 base; bases outside gene matches: 5. The germline gives CDR1 MNHEY, CDR2 SVGAGI. In DNA form, the CDR3 reads TGTGCCAGGAAAACAGGGGGGTCCTACGAGCAGTACTTC. Protein sequence: CARKTGGSYEQYF.

The genes are TRBV10-3 and TRBJ1-2; D remains unclear. Trimming removed 6 bases at V and 5 bases at J, with 25 bases between. The germline CDR1 and CDR2 sequences are ENHRY and SYGVKD. CDR3 size: 17 residues. Written as DNA, the CDR3 is TGTGCCATCAGCCACCCCCCCGGGAGGGAGGTCGTGTATGGCTACACCTTC. Translated: CAISHPPGREVVYGYTF.

This rearrangement joins TRBV6-2 or TRBV6-3 to TRBJ2-7; the match to TRBD2 covers 8 bases. This CDR3 is 15 amino acids long. Germline CDR1 and CDR2: MNHEY and SVGEGT. The V and J ends lost 0 bases and 4 bases, in that order; junction bases with no gene match: 5. The CDR3 reads CASSYSTGGAYEQYF. CDR3 nucleotide sequence: TGTGCCAGCAGTTACTCTACGGGGGGGGCGTACGAGCAGTACTTC.

This clonotype was seen repeatedly, ten times or more. The chain carries TRBV5-1 and TRBJ2-7; 7 bases are a match to TRBD2. With 4 bases clipped from V and 6 bases from J, the junction kept 16 bases outside the gene matches. Germline-derived CDR1 and CDR2 are SGHRS and YFSETQ. This CDR3 is 16 amino acids long. The DNA of the CDR3 is TGCGCCAGCAGCCGAAGAGAGTTGGGGAGGGAAGGCGAGCAGTACTTC. Amino acids: CASSRRELGREGEQYF.

Ten or more counts support this clonotype. J is TRBJ1-1 and V is TRBV5-1; D remains unclear. Germline V CDR1 and CDR2: SGHRS, YFSETQ. V was shortened by 3 bases and J by 1 base, with 4 bases between the two germline ends. CDR3 length: 12 residues. This chain's CDR3 is CASSSGNTEAFF. CDR3 nucleotide sequence: TGCGCCAGCAGCTCCGGGAACACTGAAGCTTTCTTT.

Notes on this clonotype: The conserved closing phenylalanine or tryptophan is absent in this CDR3, likely reflecting a read error. Here the CDR3 reads CSARDGNTEAFI. The CDR3 DNA reads TGCAGTGCGAGGGACGGTAACACTGAAGCTTTCATT. The rearrangement links TRBV20-1 to TRBJ1-1; the D gene is possibly TRBD1 (5 bases). This CDR3 comprises 12 residues. CDR1 is DFQATT and CDR2 is SNEGSKA in the germline V gene (reference sequence). Trimming pared 6 bases from V and 2 bases from J, leaving 10 bases between.